One sample yielded the 26 T cell receptor beta chains listed below, sequenced in a study of T-cell memory formation after mild COVID-19. Via MiXCR, TCRdb re-called the 5' RACE reads, giving one row per CDR3 protein. The sample has about 260,000 distinct CDR3 sequences, around 15% seen once. The source material was PBMCs or a T cell subset sorted from them (not recorded which). The receptors here all came from a man aged 18 to 30 who had mild COVID-19 (a few samples of this study predate the infection). Cell type and time point are not known.

CDR3 sequence (DNA): TGTGCCAGCAGCTCGGGGGTTTGGTATGGCTACACCTTC. Translated, it gives CASSSGVWYGYTF. This chain connects TRBV6-1 to TRBJ1-2; perhaps TRBD1 as D (5 bases). The germline gives CDR1 MNHNS, CDR2 SASEGT. Trimming shortened V by 6 bases and J by 5 bases, and 13 bases separated the two germline ends. The CDR3 is made up of 13 amino acids.

There are a few counts of this clonotype. The J gene is TRBJ1-2, the V gene TRBV2; TRBD1 might be the D (6 bases). The CDR3 totals 14 residues. Trimming shortened V by 8 bases and J by 6 bases, and 19 bases separated the two germline ends. CDR1 SNHLY and CDR2 FYNNEI come from the germline V gene. CDR3 DNA: TGTGCCAGCGACACCGGACAGCAACGACATGGCTACACCTTC. This codes for CASDTGQQRHGYTF.

This clonotype occurred a few times. The rearrangement joins TRBV5-5 to TRBJ1-5; 8 bases align to TRBD1. This CDR3 is 16 amino acids long. Trimming took 4 bases from V and 4 from J; bases not matched to a gene: 10. Germline CDR1 is SGHKS and CDR2 is YYEKEE (reference sequence). The CDR3 loop is CASSATGVRWNQPQHF. DNA of the CDR3: TGTGCCAGCAGCGCGACAGGGGTGAGGTGGAATCAGCCCCAGCATTTT. The full variable domain, in which reference TRBV5-5 and TRBJ1-5 provide the parts outside the CDR3, is DAGVTQSPTHLIKTRGQQVTLRCSPISGHKSVSWYQQVLGQGPQFIFQYYEKEERGRGNFPDRFSARQFPNYSSELNVNALLLGDSALYLCASSATGVRWNQPQHFGDGTRLSIL.

The gene calls are TRBV6-2 or TRBV6-3 and TRBJ2-1; perhaps TRBD1 as D (6 bases). Trimming pared 9 bases from V and 9 bases from J, leaving 21 bases between. From germline, CDR1 is MNHEY and CDR2 SVGEGT. CDR3 length: 14 amino acids. CDR3 in amino acids: CASSIRTGLSEQFF. The CDR3 coding sequence is TGTGCCAGTTCGATCCGTACAGGGTTGAGTGAGCAGTTCTTC.

The chain has TRBV20-1 and TRBJ2-2; D is possibly TRBD2 (5 bases). V was pared by 3 bases and J by 4 bases, with 9 bases between. The CDR3 runs to 13 residues. Germline CDR1 DFQATT, CDR2 SNEGSKA (reference sequence). CDR3 nucleotide sequence: TGCAGTGCTAGGGATCGGGGCACCGGGGAGCTGTTTTTT. The encoded protein is CSARDRGTGELFF.

V and J are TRBV5-1 and TRBJ1-1, with unresolved D. Germline V gives CDR1 SGHRS, CDR2 YFSETQ. The CDR3 runs 14 residues. V lost 2 bases and J 1 base, leaving 9 bases between the germline ends. This chain's CDR3 is CASSLISENTEAFF. For the CDR3, the DNA is TGCGCCAGCAGCTTAATCAGCGAGAACACTGAAGCTTTCTTT. The full variable domain, in which reference TRBV5-1 and TRBJ1-1 provide the parts outside the CDR3, is KAGVTQTPRYLIKTRGQQVTLSCSPISGHRSVSWYQQTPGQGLQFLFEYFSETQRNKGNFPGRFSGRQFSNSRSEMNVSTLELGDSALYLCASSLISENTEAFFGQGTRLTVV.

In this sample, this clonotype turned up many times. The chain is built from TRBV29-1 and TRBJ2-5; D is uncertain. This CDR3 has 13 amino acids. CDR1 and CDR2 (germline): SQVTM, ANQGSEA. V shed 3 bases and J shed 1 base, with 9 bases lying between them. In DNA, the CDR3 is TGCAGCGTTGAGTCGTCAGCCCAAGAGACCCAGTACTTC. Protein: CSVESSAQETQYF.

This clonotype was picked up a small number of times. This chain links TRBV7-3 with TRBJ2-2; the D gene could be TRBD1 or TRBD2 (5 bases each). The germline gives CDR1 SGHTA, CDR2 FQGTGA. Trimming took off 5 bases at V and 2 bases at J, with 9 bases between the two ends. The CDR3 has 14 amino acids. The CDR3 reads CASSGGHNTGELFF. The CDR3 nucleotides read TGTGCCAGCAGCGGAGGACACAACACCGGGGAGCTGTTTTTT.

This clonotype has just a few counts. The chain recombines TRBV12-3 or TRBV12-4 with TRBJ2-1, with 7 bases fitting TRBD2. The J segment lost 2 bases and the V segment lost 2 bases, leaving 3 bases of the junction unmatched. CDR3 size: 15 residues. The CDR3 coding sequence is TGTGCCAGCAGTTTATGGGGGGGGACCTACAATGAGCAGTTCTTC. As protein: CASSLWGGTYNEQFF.

This clonotype was detected a few times. The rearrangement links TRBV6-2 or TRBV6-3 to TRBJ2-6; D unclear. Per germline, CDR1 MNHEY and CDR2 SVGEGT. The CDR3 extends over 14 amino acids. V lost 7 bases and J lost 4, with 11 bases in between. Here the CDR3 DNA reads TGTGCCAGCAATCGCAAGGAGGGGGCCAACGTCCTGACTTTC. This gives the protein CASNRKEGANVLTF.

V is TRBV29-1 and J is TRBJ2-2; D unclear. Germline V gene data show CDR1 as SQVTM and CDR2 as ANQGSEA. V was pared by 4 bases and J by 5 bases, with 14 bases between. The CDR3 consists of 14 residues. CDR3 sequence reads: CSVGADTGTGELFF. As DNA, the CDR3 is TGCAGCGTTGGGGCAGATACTGGGACCGGGGAGCTGTTTTTT.

This clonotype was seen only a few times. The chain employs TRBV11-3 and TRBJ2-3; D call uncertain. V lost 2 bases and J lost 2, with 8 bases in between. CDR3 length: 14 residues. Germline CDR1 reads SGHNT; CDR2 reads YENEEA. The CDR3 region has the DNA TGTGCCAGCAGCTTATCAGGCCCCACAGATACGCAGTATTTT. As protein: CASSLSGPTDTQYF.

This clonotype was observed many times. The chain employs TRBV2 and TRBJ2-1; D uncertain. Germline assignment: CDR1 SNHLY and CDR2 FYNNEI. The CDR3 runs to 11 residues. The ends were cut back, 6 bases at V and 3 bases at J, with 3 bases in the middle. Here the CDR3 reads CASRYYNEQFF. The CDR3 DNA follows: TGTGCCAGCAGATACTACAATGAGCAGTTCTTC.

The chain joins TRBV19 to TRBJ2-1; TRBD1 matches at 7 bases. The CDR3 length is 15 residues. CDR1 and CDR2 (germline): LNHDA, SQIVND (reference sequence). The trim removed 6 bases at V and 0 bases at J, leaving 5 bases unmatched. CDR3 sequence reads: CASSPRGYSYNEQFF. The CDR3 nucleotides read TGTGCCAGTAGCCCCAGGGGGTACTCCTACAATGAGCAGTTCTTC. Supplemented by reference TRBV19 and TRBJ2-1, the full variable domain reads DGGITQSPKYLFRKEGQNVTLSCEQNLNHDAMYWYRQDPGQGLRLIYYSQIVNDFQKGDIAEGYSVSREKKESFPLTVTSAQKNPTAFYLCASSPRGYSYNEQFFGPGTRLTVL.

The chain is built from TRBV28 and TRBJ1-2; D call uncertain. Trimming shortened V by 6 bases and J by 8 bases, and 13 bases separated the two germline ends. From germline, CDR1 is MDHEN and CDR2 SYDVKM. This CDR3 comprises 12 residues. CDR3 coding DNA: TGTGCCAGCAGCTCCCCCGGAAAAGGCTACACCTTC. Translating it yields CASSSPGKGYTF.

The J gene is TRBJ2-4, the V gene TRBV7-9; D is undetermined. The V end lost 3 bases, the J end lost 0 bases, and 12 bases lay between the germline ends. Per the germline V gene, CDR1 is SEHNR and CDR2 is FQNEAQ (reference sequence). This CDR3 has 16 amino acids. CDR3 sequence: CASSFPSPLAKNIQYF. CDR3 in DNA: TGTGCCAGCAGCTTCCCTTCCCCCCTAGCCAAAAACATTCAGTACTTC.

This chain connects TRBV18 to TRBJ2-7; D uncertain. V lost 5 bases and J 6 bases, leaving 11 bases between the germline ends. CDR3 length: 12 residues. Germline CDR1 and CDR2: KGHSH and LQKENI. CDR3 bases: TGTGCCAGCTCAGTGAACAGCCGCGAGCAGTACGTC. This translates into CASSVNSREQYV.

The chain couples TRBV29-1 to TRBJ1-1; D is uncertain. The CDR3 is 13 amino acids. Germline V lookup: CDR1 SQVTM, CDR2 ANQGSEA. Deletions cut 7 bases from V and 5 bases from J, with 17 bases between. The DNA of the CDR3 is TGCAGCGGGAGGGCTCACGGGAGAACTGAAGCTTTCTTT. This translates into CSGRAHGRTEAFF.

The CDR3 DNA sequence: TGTGCCAGCAGCTTCCCTCGGGACAACCCAGGAAACTATGGCTACACCTTC. Amino acids: CASSFPRDNPGNYGYTF. The rearrangement links TRBV7-6 to TRBJ1-2, with TRBD1 as a possible D gene (6 bases). V was pared by 3 bases and J by 2 bases, with 19 bases between. This CDR3 region has 17 residues. In germline, CDR1 is SGHVS, CDR2 FNYEAQ.

The chain joins TRBV2 to TRBJ2-5; a weak D match, TRBD2 (5 bases). This CDR3 spans 15 amino acids. Germline CDR1 reads SNHLY; CDR2 reads FYNNEI. V lost 6 bases and J 7 bases, leaving 21 bases between the germline ends. For the CDR3, the DNA is TGTGCCAGCAGCCCTCTTGCCGGTAGCGTGGGGACCCAGTACTTC. It is translated as CASSPLAGSVGTQYF. Based on the CDR3 plus reference TRBV2 and TRBJ2-5, the full variable domain is EPEVTQTPSHQVTQMGQEVILRCVPISNHLYFYWYRQILGQKVEFLVSFYNNEISEKSEIFDDQFSVERPDGSNFTLKIRSTKLEDSAMYFCASSPLAGSVGTQYFGPGTRLLVL.

The chain joins TRBV2 to TRBJ2-1, with 9 bases identical to TRBD1. The CDR3 runs 14 residues. V lost 6 bases, J lost 7 bases, and 7 bases stayed unmatched. CDR1 SNHLY and CDR2 FYNNEI come from the germline V gene. The chain's CDR3 is CASSRDREVNEQFF. In DNA form, the CDR3 reads TGTGCCAGCAGCCGGGACAGGGAGGTTAATGAGCAGTTCTTC.

This chain uses TRBV11-2 with TRBJ2-5, with TRBD2 matching 9 bases. The trim removed 6 bases at V and 2 bases at J, leaving 10 bases unmatched. The CDR3 is 16 residues long. Germline V gene sequence: CDR1 SGHAT, CDR2 FQNNGV. The CDR3 loop reads CASRPRSGGPQETQYF. CDR3 sequence (DNA): TGTGCCAGCAGACCAAGAAGCGGGGGGCCACAAGAGACCCAGTACTTC.

The V gene is TRBV20-1, the J gene TRBJ1-5; D uncertain. Germline CDR1 is DFQATT and CDR2 is SNEGSKA (reference sequence). This CDR3 has 13 residues. V lost 4 bases to trimming and J lost 1 base, with 8 bases between them. CDR3 bases: TGCAGTGCTACCCTACAGAGCAATCAGCCCCAGCATTTT. It encodes CSATLQSNQPQHF.

The chain joins TRBV7-9 to TRBJ2-3; D possibly corresponds to TRBD2 (5 bases). Germline CDR1 reads SEHNR; CDR2 reads FQNEAQ (reference sequence). The ends were cut back, 7 bases at V and 1 base at J, with 15 bases in the middle. This CDR3 region has 15 residues. CDR3 protein: CASTTGYRGTDTQYF. DNA for the CDR3: TGTGCCAGCACCACGGGGTATAGGGGCACAGATACGCAGTATTTT.

This clonotype was counted only a few times. This chain uses TRBV7-2 with TRBJ1-5; no firm D call. This CDR3 spans 16 amino acids. Trimming removed 0 bases from V and 1 base from J, with 10 bases in between. The germline V gene has CDR1 SGHTA and CDR2 FQGNSA. The CDR3 sequence: CASSLASGPSNQPQHF. In DNA form, the CDR3 reads TGTGCCAGCAGCTTAGCCTCGGGCCCAAGCAATCAGCCCCAGCATTTT.

This clonotype was recorded a few times. The chain carries TRBV6-1 and TRBJ1-2; D is possibly TRBD1 (6 bases). The germline V gene has CDR1 MNHNS and CDR2 SASEGT. CDR3 length equals 13 residues. V dropped 5 bases and J dropped 8 bases, with 15 bases sitting between them. As DNA, the CDR3 is TGTGCCAGCAGTCAAGACCTACAGGGCGGCTACACCTTC. This codes for CASSQDLQGGYTF.